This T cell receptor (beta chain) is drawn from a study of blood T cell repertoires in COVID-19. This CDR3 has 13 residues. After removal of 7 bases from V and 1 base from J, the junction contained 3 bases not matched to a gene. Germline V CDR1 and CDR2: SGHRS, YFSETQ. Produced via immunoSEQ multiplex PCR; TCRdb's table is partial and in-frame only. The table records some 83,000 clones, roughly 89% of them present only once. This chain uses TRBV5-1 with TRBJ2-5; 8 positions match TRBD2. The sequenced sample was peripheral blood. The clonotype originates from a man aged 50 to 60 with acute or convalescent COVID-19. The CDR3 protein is CASSGTSQETQYF. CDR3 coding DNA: TGCGCCAGCTCCGGGACTAGCCAAGAGACCCAGTACTTC. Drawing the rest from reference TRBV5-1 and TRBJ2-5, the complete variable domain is KAGVTQTPRYLIKTRGQQVTLSCSPISGHRSVSWYQQTPGQGLQFLFEYFSETQRNKGNFPGRFSGRQFSNSRSEMNVSTLELGDSALYLCASSGTSQETQYFGPGTRLLVL.